This T cell receptor beta chain appears in the sequencing data of a study of T cell changes during pregnancy in multiple sclerosis. Method: immunoSEQ multiplex PCR; TCRdb's copy keeps in-frame clones and lacks some. Of about 36,000 clones listed, about nine tenths were seen once; the top ten hold about 0.72%. This CDR3 region has 12 residues. Trimming took off 7 bases at V and 5 bases at J, with 11 bases between the two ends. Looked up from germline, CDR1 is LNHDA and CDR2 is SQIVND (reference sequence). The source was CD4+ T cells from peripheral blood mononuclear cells, collected after pregnancy. This TCR derives from a female donor in good health, enrolled as a control in a pregnancy study. The V gene is TRBV19, the J gene TRBJ1-1, with D possibly TRBD1 on 5 matching bases. CDR3 region: CASTQRGTEAFF. The CDR3 nucleotides are TGTGCCAGTACCCAACGGGGGACTGAAGCTTTCTTT.